This T cell receptor (beta chain) originates from a study of CD8+CD57+ T cells in acquired aplastic anemia. Study-wide background: Sorted CD4+ and CD8+ cells yielded DNA averaging around 3.5 ug.

Study outcomes and limitations: Patients and controls had in common twenty-nine CD8+ CDR3 sequences.

Template material for TCR beta VDJ and CDR3 profiling consisted of genomic DNA. Using its own MiXCR run on the reads, TCRdb lists one record per CDR3 protein. The table lists about 200,000 distinct CDR3 sequences, about 37% of them singletons. V trimming: 3 bases; J trimming: 1 base; junction bases outside the gene matches: 2. CDR3 length: 14 amino acids. In germline, CDR1 is DFQATT, CDR2 SNEGSKA (reference sequence). This clonotype was counted ten times or more. What it binds is unknown. This clonotype was sampled from a human donor in good health, serving as a control. This chain connects TRBV20-1 to TRBJ2-5, with 10 bases fitting TRBD2. Sequencing input: sorted CD4+, CD8+, or CD8+CD57+ T cells (not recorded which) from PBMCs. This CDR3 is CSASLAGGQETQYF. The CDR3 bases are TGCAGTGCTAGTTTAGCGGGGGGCCAAGAGACCCAGTACTTC.